These 25 T cell receptor beta chains share one sample of origin, sequenced in a study of breast tumors, draining lymph nodes, adjacent tissues. Breast cancer patients provided tissue from their axillary draining lymph nodes. TCRdb re-derived calls from the multiplex PCR reads in MiXCR, one entry per CDR3 protein. The data show over 150,000 distinct CDR3 sequences, 30% to 40% seen once. Sequencing used axillary lymph node tissue. Every receptor here comes from a female donor with breast cancer. Some clones in this sample may be carry-over from other donors' samples.

The rearrangement joins TRBV5-4 to TRBJ1-6; TRBD1 matches 8 bases. The CDR3 is made up of 15 amino acids. The V gene's germline CDR1 is SGHNT and CDR2 YYREEE (reference sequence). The ends lost 3 bases at V and 7 bases at J; junction bases unmatched: 6. DNA of the CDR3: TGTGCCAGCAGCTCCCCGGGACAGGAAAATTCACCCCTCCACTTT. Amino acid sequence: CASSSPGQENSPLHF.

This clonotype came up many times. The chain combines TRBV20-1 with TRBJ2-2; 14 bases align to TRBD2. The germline gives CDR1 DFQATT, CDR2 SNEGSKA (reference sequence). This CDR3 comprises 16 residues. Trimming at V came to 3 bases and at J to 9 bases, leaving 9 bases not matched to a gene. The DNA of the CDR3 is TGCAGTGCTAGTAGAGGGGGACTAGCGGGAGAACGGGAGCTGTTTTTT. Translating it yields CSASRGGLAGERELFF.

As to this clonotype: One base away lies a much larger clone, so this may be a sequencing read error. The chain has TRBV3-1 and TRBJ2-3, with 8 nucleotides matching TRBD2. This CDR3 is built from 13 residues. The germline V gene encodes CDR1 LGHDT and CDR2 YNNKEL (reference sequence). CDR3 residues: CASGQGSGGHWDF. In DNA form, the CDR3 reads TGTGCCAGCGGCCAAGGGAGCGGGGGCCATTGGGATTTT.

This clonotype occurred many times. The V gene is TRBV20-1, the J gene TRBJ2-7, with TRBD1 matching over 7 bases. V shed 3 bases and J 3 bases; nucleotides not matched to a gene: 5. Germline values: CDR1 DFQATT, CDR2 SNEGSKA (reference sequence). This CDR3 has 13 amino acids. The CDR3 region is CSARDRSNYEQYV. As DNA, the CDR3 is TGCAGTGCTAGGGACAGGTCGAACTACGAGCAGTACGTC.

Notes on this clonotype: A much larger clone lies one base from this, so it may be a read error. This rearrangement joins TRBV18 to TRBJ1-5; D uncertain. This CDR3 has 13 amino acids. Germline V gene sequence: CDR1 KGHSH, CDR2 LQKENI. CDR3 bases: TGTGCCAGCTCACCCGGGCTCAATCAGCTCCAGCATTTT. This codes for CASSPGLNQLQHF.

The chain employs TRBV5-5 and TRBJ1-1; 7 nucleotides match TRBD1. Germline V CDR1 and CDR2: SGHKS, YYEKEE (reference sequence). The V segment lost 3 bases and the J segment 10 bases; nucleotides outside the gene matches: 3. CDR3 length equals 11 residues. The CDR3 loop reads CASSWDSRAFF. The CDR3 DNA sequence: TGTGCCAGCAGCTGGGACAGCAGAGCTTTCTTT. The whole variable domain, filled in from reference TRBV5-5 and TRBJ1-1, reads DAGVTQSPTHLIKTRGQQVTLRCSPISGHKSVSWYQQVLGQGPQFIFQYYEKEERGRGNFPDRFSARQFPNYSSELNVNALLLGDSALYLCASSWDSRAFFGQGTRLTVV.

The chain joins TRBV2 to TRBJ1-4; TRBD1 aligns across 11 bases. V lost 4 bases and J lost 8; bases outside the gene matches: 12. The CDR3 spans 17 residues. Germline loops: CDR1 SNHLY, CDR2 FYNNEI. The CDR3 region has the DNA TGTGCCAGCAGTGCGACTAGCGGGACAGGGGGTCGAGAAAAACTGTTTTTT. Its protein is CASSATSGTGGREKLFF. The whole variable domain, remainder taken from reference TRBV2 and TRBJ1-4, is EPEVTQTPSHQVTQMGQEVILRCVPISNHLYFYWYRQILGQKVEFLVSFYNNEISEKSEIFDDQFSVERPDGSNFTLKIRSTKLEDSAMYFCASSATSGTGGREKLFFGSGTQLSVL.

This clonotype has at least ten counts. The chain recombines TRBV11-3 with TRBJ2-7; D is possibly TRBD2 (6 bases). The V gene's germline CDR1 is SGHNT and CDR2 YENEEA. The CDR3 loop spans 14 amino acids. V shed 5 bases and J shed 2 bases, with 13 bases lying between them. The CDR3: CASSPGLSPYEQYF. The CDR3 nucleotides read TGTGCCAGCAGCCCGGGACTTTCGCCCTACGAGCAGTACTTC.

The chain joins TRBV7-6 to TRBJ2-5, with TRBD2 matching over 9 bases. Germline V CDR1 and CDR2: SGHVS, FNYEAQ. This CDR3 contains 16 residues. V trimming: 5 bases; J trimming: 4 bases; junction bases outside the gene matches: 11. CDR3 sequence reads: CASSPSASGVGETQYF. The CDR3, as DNA: TGTGCCAGCAGCCCCTCGGCTAGCGGGGTAGGAGAGACCCAGTACTTC.

This clonotype was recorded at least ten times. The V and J genes are TRBV11-3 and TRBJ2-2; D not certain. There are 13 residues in the CDR3. Germline CDR1 reads SGHNT; CDR2 reads YENEEA. Trimming took 6 bases from V and 4 from J, leaving 9 bases between them. CDR3 amino acids: CASRPTLTGELFF. The CDR3 DNA follows: TGTGCCAGCAGGCCGACTCTCACCGGGGAGCTGTTTTTT.

In this sample, this clonotype turned up many times. The chain carries TRBV6-5 and TRBJ2-1, with 10 bases lining up with TRBD1. CDR1 is MNHEY, CDR2 SVGAGI, per germline. The trim removed 5 bases at V and 7 bases at J, leaving 8 bases unmatched. The CDR3 runs 15 residues. CDR3 protein: CASSNDRGLVNEQFF. CDR3 DNA: TGTGCCAGCAGTAATGACAGGGGGCTGGTAAATGAGCAGTTCTTC.

A note on this clonotype: Likely a read error: the CDR3 ends without its conserved phenylalanine or tryptophan. The chain links TRBV29-1 to TRBJ2-7; 7 bases are a match to TRBD2. The V segment lost 8 bases and the J segment 0 bases; nucleotides outside the gene matches: 13. The CDR3 is made up of 15 amino acids. Germline V gives CDR1 SQVTM, CDR2 ANQGSEA. For the CDR3, the DNA is TGCAGCAGTGCTCTCTCGCGGGAGAGCTCCTACGAGCAGTACATC. Translating it yields CSSALSRESSYEQYI.

This clonotype has at least ten counts. V usage is TRBV10-3 and J usage is TRBJ1-2; D is possibly TRBD1 (6 bases). CDR1 and CDR2 (germline): ENHRY, SYGVKD. The V gene lost 0 bases and the J gene lost 3 bases, with 14 bases spanning the gap. The CDR3 runs 16 residues. The CDR3 sequence is CAISESGAYKDYGYTF. Written as DNA, the CDR3 is TGTGCCATCAGTGAGTCGGGGGCCTACAAGGACTATGGCTACACCTTC.

This clonotype was counted many times. The gene calls are TRBV6-2 or TRBV6-3 and TRBJ2-3; TRBD2 matches 10 bases. Germline-derived CDR1 and CDR2 are MNHEY and SVGEGT. The J segment lost 3 bases and the V segment lost 5 bases, leaving 11 bases of the junction unmatched. This CDR3 spans 17 amino acids. The CDR3 protein is CASSPPPTSGSTDTQYF. The CDR3 coding sequence is TGTGCCAGCAGTCCCCCGCCGACTAGCGGGTCGACAGATACGCAGTATTTT.

This clonotype was counted ten times or more. No conserved phenylalanine or tryptophan ends this CDR3, so it is likely a read error. It is unclear where the CDR3 begins or ends on the DNA, so no DNA is shown, and the CDR3 is as TCRdb lists it. The rearrangement uses TRBV14 and TRBJ2-5; TRBD1 was called by the table and not checked on the DNA. From its first to its last residue, the CDR3 has 13 amino acids. Per germline, CDR1 SGHDN and CDR2 FVKESK. CDR3 protein: CASSQGTGGISDA.

CDR3 DNA sequence: TGTGCCAGCAGCCCCCAGGACAGGGAGACCCAGTACTTC. Translation: CASSPQDRETQYF. V usage is TRBV11-2 and J usage is TRBJ2-5; 7 bases map to TRBD1. Germline V gene data show CDR1 as SGHAT and CDR2 as FQNNGV. The trim removed 5 bases at V and 5 bases at J, leaving 5 bases unmatched. The CDR3 contains 13 residues.

J is TRBJ2-5 and V is TRBV7-9, with TRBD2 matching 11 bases. CDR1 and CDR2 (germline): SEHNR, FQNEAQ (reference sequence). This CDR3 comprises 14 residues. The junction had 3 bases not matched to a gene; V was cut back by 5 bases and J by 4 bases. The DNA of the CDR3 is TGTGCCAGCAGCATAACTAGCGGGGGAGAGACCCAGTACTTC. Translated, it gives CASSITSGGETQYF.

This clonotype came up a few times. It may be a read error: a sequence one base away is much more abundant. The gene calls are TRBV14 and TRBJ2-7, with TRBD2 matching over 10 bases. The CDR3 has 15 residues. Germline V gene sequence: CDR1 SGHDN, CDR2 FVKESK. CDR3 nucleotides: TGTGCCAGCAGCCCGAGTGCTAGCGGGAGATACGAGCCGTACTTC. Its translation is CASSPSASGRYEPYF.

Comment on this clonotype: Since no conserved phenylalanine or tryptophan closes the CDR3, a read error is the likely cause. V is TRBV10-2 and J is TRBJ2-5; 8 nucleotides agree with TRBD1. The length of the CDR3 is 16 residues. Germline V lookup: CDR1 WSHSY, CDR2 SAAADI. The CDR3 DNA is TGTGCCAGCAGTTACGGGACCGGGACAGGACAAGAGACCCAGTACCTC. Amino acid sequence: CASSYGTGTGQETQYL.

V gene TRBV2 combines with J gene TRBJ1-6; D gene ambiguous. Trimming removed 4 bases from V and 14 bases from J, with 21 bases in between. The CDR3 sequence is 15 residues long. CDR1 is SNHLY and CDR2 is FYNNEI in the germline V gene. The CDR3 nucleotides read TGTGCCAGCAGTGTTGTGGGGTCAGGAGGCGAAGCCCTCCACTTT. It is translated as CASSVVGSGGEALHF.

Ten or more counts support this clonotype. The chain employs TRBV4-1 and TRBJ1-4, with D possibly being TRBD1 (6 bases). With 7 bases removed from V and 8 bases from J, the gap between germline ends came to 14 bases. From germline, CDR1 is MGHRA and CDR2 YSYEKL. The CDR3 has 13 residues. The CDR3 bases are TGCGCCAGCAACGTTCTCCAGGGGGAAAAACTGTTTTTT. Translated: CASNVLQGEKLFF.

This clonotype was detected ten times or more. The rearrangement uses TRBV7-9 and TRBJ2-7; D remains unclear. The V end lost 5 bases, the J end lost 0 bases, and 17 bases lay between the germline ends. The germline gives CDR1 SEHNR, CDR2 FQNEAQ (reference sequence). This CDR3 region has 16 residues. The CDR3 loop reads CASSPPRVQSSYEQYF. In DNA form, the CDR3 reads TGTGCCAGCAGCCCGCCCCGGGTTCAGAGCTCCTACGAGCAGTACTTC. Based on the CDR3 plus reference TRBV7-9 and TRBJ2-7, the full variable domain is DTGVSQNPRHKITKRGQNVTFRCDPISEHNRLYWYRQTLGQGPEFLTYFQNEAQLEKSRLLSDRFSAERPKGSFSTLEIQRTEQGDSAMYLCASSPPRVQSSYEQYFGPGTRLTVT.

Comment on this clonotype: Given a much more abundant clone one base away, this may be a read error. The CDR3 loop reads CASSREPLGPAGF. CDR3 sequence (DNA): TGTGCCAGCAGCCGAGAACCCCTAGGACCCGCCGGCTTC. The rearrangement links TRBV9 to TRBJ2-5, with D uncertain. The CDR3 has 13 amino acids. Germline CDR1 reads SGDLS; CDR2 reads YYNGEE.

This clonotype was recorded at least ten times. The chain combines TRBV18 with TRBJ2-7; tentatively, D is TRBD2 (5 bases). The CDR3 covers 15 residues. V was cut by 3 bases and J by 5 bases, with 17 bases left in between. CDR1 is KGHSH, CDR2 LQKENI, per germline. CDR3 region: CASSPMAGGGDEQYF. CDR3 coding DNA: TGTGCCAGCTCACCGATGGCAGGAGGTGGGGACGAGCAGTACTTC.

The sample holds a few counts of this clonotype. A clone one base away is much larger, so this may be a read error. This chain connects TRBV11-2 to TRBJ2-5; no definite D call. Germline V gene data show CDR1 as SGHAT and CDR2 as FQNNGV. The length of the CDR3 is 11 residues. For the CDR3, the DNA is TGTGCCAGCAGCCAGAGGTGGACCAAGTACTTC. It codes for CASSQRWTKYF. Full variable domain (missing parts from reference TRBV11-2 and TRBJ2-5): EAGVAQSPRYKIIEKRQSVAFWCNPISGHATLYWYQQILGQGPKLLIQFQNNGVVDDSQLPKDRFSAERLKGVDSTLKIQPAKLEDSAVYLCASSQRWTKYFGPGTRLLVL.